The 10 T cell receptor beta chains below were found in one sample sequenced in a study of CD4 T cells in relation to SARS-CoV-2 and coronaviruses. The unexposed donors gave CD4+ T cells in 2011-2018, prior to COVID-19. Clones were sequenced by immunoSEQ multiplex PCR, and TCRdb holds only the in-frame ones, with some missing. In the table there are 65,000 or so clones, approximately 94% of which are singletons. The material sequenced was naive CD4+ T cells from PBMCs. Subset here: naive CD4+ T cells isolated by negative enrichment. Every receptor here comes from a human donor in good health.

V gene TRBV19 combines with J gene TRBJ1-5; 10 bases map to TRBD1. V lost 6 bases, J lost 0 bases, and 11 bases stayed unmatched. The CDR3 covers 18 residues. The germline CDR1 and CDR2 sequences are LNHDA and SQIVND (reference sequence). For the CDR3, the DNA is TGTGCCAGTAGCCCCGGGACAGGGGCCCCCCATAGCAATCAGCCCCAGCATTTT. This codes for CASSPGTGAPHSNQPQHF.

The rearrangement links TRBV19 to TRBJ2-6; D is ambiguous. CDR3 length: 15 amino acids. Germline CDR1 and CDR2: LNHDA and SQIVND (reference sequence). V lost 4 bases and J lost 0, with 7 bases in between. The CDR3 spells CASSTHSSGANVLTF. The DNA for the CDR3 is TGTGCCAGTAGTACACACAGCTCTGGGGCCAACGTCCTGACTTTC.

J is TRBJ2-7 and V is TRBV19; D not certain. This CDR3 has 15 residues. Trimming removed 0 bases at V and 3 bases at J, with 12 bases between. Germline V CDR1 and CDR2: LNHDA, SQIVND (reference sequence). The CDR3 sequence: CASSIDLEASYEQYF. In DNA form, the CDR3 reads TGTGCCAGTAGTATAGATCTCGAAGCGAGCTACGAGCAGTACTTC.

The V call is TRBV28, the J call TRBJ1-2, with 9 bases that match TRBD1. The germline V gene has CDR1 MDHEN and CDR2 SYDVKM. V shed 6 bases, J shed 3 bases, and the junction held 11 bases outside the gene matches. This CDR3 has 16 amino acids. This CDR3 reads CASSTSYRGLDYGYTF. The CDR3 DNA reads TGTGCCAGCAGCACCTCGTACAGGGGGCTGGACTATGGCTACACCTTC.

V gene TRBV6-5 combines with J gene TRBJ2-7; unclear D gene. Looked up from germline, CDR1 is MNHEY and CDR2 is SVGAGI. The V and J ends lost 2 bases and 4 bases respectively, with 15 bases between them. This CDR3 contains 15 residues. CDR3 loop: CASSYVASTPYEQYF. CDR3 nucleotides: TGTGCCAGCAGTTACGTGGCGAGTACTCCTTACGAGCAGTACTTC.

Comments on this clone: The sample holds other DNA sequences that translate to the same CDR3. The V gene is TRBV27, the J gene TRBJ2-1; a weak D match, TRBD2 (6 bases). The CDR3 contains 14 residues. The ends were cut back, 7 bases at V and 7 bases at J, with 17 bases in the middle. The germline V gene has CDR1 MNHEY and CDR2 SMNVEV (reference sequence). The CDR3 sequence is CASTLASAGNEQFF. The CDR3 DNA follows: TGTGCCAGCACTCTAGCGAGCGCCGGGAATGAGCAGTTCTTC.

V and J are TRBV30 and TRBJ1-2; D is possibly TRBD1 (5 bases). The V and J ends lost 0 bases and 6 bases respectively, with 11 bases between them. This CDR3 comprises 13 residues. Germline CDR1 is GTSNPN and CDR2 is SVGIG (reference sequence). For the CDR3, the DNA is TGTGCCTGGAGTGTCGAGGGGAGACATGGCTACACCTTC. It specifies CAWSVEGRHGYTF. Full variable domain (outside the CDR3, taken from reference TRBV30 and TRBJ1-2): SQTIHQWPATLVQPVGSPLSLECTVEGTSNPNLYWYRQAAGRGLQLLFYSVGIGQISSEVPQNLSASRPQDRQFILSSKKLLLSDSGFYLCAWSVEGRHGYTFGSGTRLTVV.

V and J are TRBV9 and TRBJ2-3; no clear D. Germline V gene data show CDR1 as SGDLS and CDR2 as YYNGEE. This CDR3 spans 14 amino acids. V was trimmed by 6 bases and J by 2 bases, leaving 13 bases between them. The CDR3 reads CASTHSDHTDTQYF. The CDR3, as DNA: TGTGCCAGCACCCACTCGGATCACACAGATACGCAGTATTTT.

This clone appeared once. The V and J genes are TRBV18 and TRBJ2-5, with 7 nucleotides matching TRBD1. The CDR3 consists of 14 residues. The germline V gene has CDR1 KGHSH and CDR2 LQKENI. Trimming took 2 bases from V and 1 from J; bases not matched to a gene: 1. The CDR3: CASSPTGAQETQYF. The CDR3 nucleotides are TGTGCCAGCTCACCAACAGGGGCCCAAGAGACCCAGTACTTC.

This chain links TRBV10-2 with TRBJ1-2; D is ambiguous. V was pared by 1 base and J by 4 bases, with 10 bases between. Germline CDR1 and CDR2: WSHSY and SAAADI. This CDR3 comprises 14 residues. The CDR3 region is CASSEYSKSYGYTF. CDR3 in DNA: TGCGCCAGCAGTGAGTACAGCAAGTCCTATGGCTACACCTTC.